What follows are 25 T cell receptor beta chains derived from one specimen sequenced in a study of T cells of healthy individuals. TCRdb re-derived calls from the 5' RACE reads in MiXCR, one entry per CDR3 protein. The sample records 63,000 or so distinct CDR3 sequences, 15% to 20% being singletons. These TCRs come from a human donor in good health.

By sample share, this clonotype is medium-sized. The chain links TRBV6-4 to TRBJ2-3; 12 bases line up with TRBD2. The CDR3 consists of 14 residues. V dropped 4 bases and J dropped 4; count of bases not matched to a gene: 0. Germline CDR1 reads MRHNA; CDR2 reads SNTAGT. The CDR3: CASSASGGADTQYF. The CDR3 DNA sequence: TGTGCCAGCAGTGCTAGCGGGGGGGCAGATACGCAGTATTTT.

This clonotype was seen repeatedly, ten times or more. The chain uses TRBV19 and TRBJ2-7; maybe TRBD1 (6 bases). The CDR3 has 13 amino acids. The ends were cut back, 1 base at V and 7 bases at J, with 11 bases in the middle. The V gene's germline CDR1 is LNHDA and CDR2 SQIVND (reference sequence). CDR3 sequence: CASSIGDIGEQYF. DNA for the CDR3: TGTGCCAGTAGTATAGGGGACATCGGTGAGCAGTACTTC.

There are many counts of this clonotype. The gene calls are TRBV7-8 and TRBJ1-5; D might be TRBD1 (5 bases). CDR1 SGHVS and CDR2 FQNEAQ come from the germline V gene. Trimming cost V 6 bases and J 5 bases, with 11 bases left between them. This CDR3 region has 13 residues. Here the CDR3 reads CASSPSRDQPQHF. DNA of the CDR3: TGTGCCAGCAGTCCAAGCAGGGATCAGCCCCAGCATTTT.

The chain couples TRBV10-3 to TRBJ1-5; D not certain. There are 14 residues in the CDR3. The ends were cut back, 7 bases at V and 0 bases at J, with 10 bases in the middle. Germline lookup yields CDR1 ENHRY and CDR2 SYGVKD. CDR3 nucleotide sequence: TGTGCCATCACGGCCGAGTATAGCAATCAGCCCCAGCATTTT. Translating gives CAITAEYSNQPQHF.

The chain employs TRBV12-3 or TRBV12-4 and TRBJ1-2; 10 nucleotides agree with TRBD1. The J segment lost 8 bases and the V segment lost 4 bases, leaving 7 bases of the junction unmatched. The CDR3 sequence is 14 residues long. This CDR3 reads CASSSLTGGRGYTF. The CDR3 nucleotides are TGTGCCAGCAGTTCCCTGACAGGGGGCCGGGGCTACACCTTC.

This clonotype was detected many times. V usage is TRBV29-1 and J usage is TRBJ1-1; D remains unclear. Germline CDR1 SQVTM, CDR2 ANQGSEA. There are 12 residues in the CDR3. The CDR3 nucleotides read TGCAGTCCGATGCCGGAGGGCACTGAAGCTTTCTTT. Protein sequence: CSPMPEGTEAFF.

This clonotype appeared many times. CDR3: CASSDTGQGLQKAPLHF. In nucleotides, the CDR3 is TGTGCCAGCAGCGATACGGGACAGGGTCTCCAGAAGGCACCCCTCCACTTT. The V and J genes are TRBV28 and TRBJ1-6, with TRBD1 matching over 9 bases. CDR1 is MDHEN, CDR2 SYDVKM, per germline. The ends lost 6 bases at V and 11 bases at J; junction bases unmatched: 17. The CDR3 covers 17 residues. Together with reference TRBV28 and TRBJ1-6, the CDR3 gives the full variable domain: DVKVTQSSRYLVKRTGEKVFLECVQDMDHENMFWYRQDPGLGLRLIYFSYDVKMKEKGDIPEGYSVSREKKERFSLILESASTNQTSMYLCASSDTGQGLQKAPLHFGNGTRLTVT.

The chain couples TRBV7-2 to TRBJ2-7; tentatively, D is TRBD2 (6 bases). CDR3 length: 14 residues. The V end was cut by 1 base, the J end by 6 bases, with 13 bases between. Germline CDR1 is SGHTA and CDR2 is FQGNSA. CDR3 bases: TGTGCCAGCAGCTTAGGAGGGACTCCTACCGAGCAGTACTTC. This sequence encodes CASSLGGTPTEQYF.

This clonotype came up many times. The gene calls are TRBV3-1 and TRBJ2-3; 8 nucleotides match TRBD1. There are 13 residues in the CDR3. V lost 10 bases and J lost 0; bases outside the gene matches: 3. From germline, CDR1 is LGHDT and CDR2 YNNKEL (reference sequence). CDR3: CATRQGSTDTQYF. As DNA, the CDR3 is TGTGCCACCCGACAGGGGAGCACAGATACGCAGTATTTT.

In this sample, this clonotype turned up a few times. The chain uses TRBV2 and TRBJ2-1; maybe TRBD2 (5 bases). Germline values: CDR1 SNHLY, CDR2 FYNNEI. Trimming took 7 bases from V and 7 from J, leaving 17 bases between them. The CDR3 totals 14 residues. The CDR3 here is CASKGYGEWNEQFF. CDR3 DNA sequence: TGTGCCAGCAAAGGGTATGGGGAGTGGAATGAGCAGTTCTTC.

V usage is TRBV13 and J usage is TRBJ2-3, with D perhaps matching TRBD2 (6 bases). The germline V gene has CDR1 PRHDT and CDR2 FYEKMQ (reference sequence). V lost 2 bases and J 2 bases, leaving 11 bases between the germline ends. CDR3 length: 15 amino acids. CDR3 coding DNA: TGTGCCAGCAGCTTAATCGCGGGACTCACAGATACGCAGTATTTT. Translation gives CASSLIAGLTDTQYF.

This rearrangement joins TRBV7-9 to TRBJ1-4; D unclear. Trimming took off 5 bases at V and 8 bases at J, with 9 bases between the two ends. Germline V CDR1 and CDR2: SEHNR, FQNEAQ (reference sequence). The CDR3 covers 12 residues. CDR3 DNA: TGTGCCAGCAGCAAGTCGGGGGAAAAACTGTTTTTT. It is translated as CASSKSGEKLFF.

The CDR3 bases are TGCAGTGCTAGAGGTTTTGAGGGGACGGCACCCCTCCACTTT. This encodes CSARGFEGTAPLHF. V usage is TRBV20-1 and J usage is TRBJ1-6, with D possibly matching TRBD1 (5 bases). Germline values: CDR1 DFQATT, CDR2 SNEGSKA (reference sequence). The ends were cut back, 1 base at V and 11 bases at J, with 15 bases in the middle. The CDR3 runs to 14 residues.

This clonotype was seen at least ten times. The J gene is TRBJ2-2, the V gene TRBV4-3; possible D gene TRBD1, 6 bases. CDR1 LGHNA and CDR2 YSLEER come from the germline V gene. The V gene lost 0 bases and the J gene lost 9 bases, with 17 bases spanning the gap. The CDR3 runs to 16 residues. For the CDR3, the DNA is TGCGCCAGCAGCCAAGAATTAAACAGGGCCCCCCGGGAGCTGTTTTTT. Protein sequence: CASSQELNRAPRELFF.

This clonotype appeared many times. V gene TRBV7-2 combines with J gene TRBJ2-1; 10 nucleotides agree with TRBD1. The CDR3 has 17 residues. Germline V CDR1 and CDR2: SGHTA, FQGNSA. V shed 8 bases and J 5 bases; nucleotides not matched to a gene: 15. The CDR3 spells CASDRRPRDRGNNEQFF. The CDR3 DNA follows: TGTGCCAGCGACCGACGGCCCCGGGACAGGGGAAACAATGAGCAGTTCTTC. Complete variable domain (other parts from reference TRBV7-2 and TRBJ2-1): GAGVSQSPSNKVTEKGKDVELRCDPISGHTALYWYRQSLGQGLEFLIYFQGNSAPDKSGLPSDRFSAERTGGSVSTLTIQRTQQEDSAVYLCASDRRPRDRGNNEQFFGPGTRLTVL.

This clonotype has a count of ten or more. V usage is TRBV19 and J usage is TRBJ2-1; 9 positions agree with TRBD1. With 10 bases clipped from V and 7 bases from J, the junction kept 11 bases outside the gene matches. This CDR3 spans 14 amino acids. Looked up from germline, CDR1 is LNHDA and CDR2 is SQIVND (reference sequence). CDR3: CATLGQGLLNEQFF. CDR3 nucleotide sequence: TGTGCCACTTTGGGACAGGGTCTATTGAATGAGCAGTTCTTC.

This clonotype was seen at least ten times. V is TRBV10-3 and J is TRBJ2-5; TRBD1 aligns across 7 bases. V dropped 10 bases and J dropped 2; count of bases not matched to a gene: 10. CDR1 and CDR2 from the germline V gene are ENHRY and SYGVKD. The CDR3 totals 14 residues. The CDR3 DNA follows: TGTGCCACCCACCATCAGGGGGAACAAGAGACCCAGTACTTC. Translated, it gives CATHHQGEQETQYF.

At least ten counts were recorded for this clonotype. The rearrangement links TRBV2 to TRBJ1-5; a possible D gene is TRBD1 (5 bases). This CDR3 has 13 amino acids. Germline assignment: CDR1 SNHLY and CDR2 FYNNEI. Deletions cut 8 bases from V and 2 bases from J, with 10 bases between. The CDR3 spells CASHGGGNQPQHF. In DNA form, the CDR3 reads TGTGCCAGCCATGGGGGGGGCAATCAGCCCCAGCATTTT.

This clonotype was counted at least ten times. The rearrangement uses TRBV20-1 and TRBJ2-7, with a weak D call TRBD2 (5 bases). This CDR3 region has 16 residues. V gave up 1 base and J gave up 5 bases, with 21 bases separating them. Germline CDR1 is DFQATT and CDR2 is SNEGSKA (reference sequence). This CDR3 reads CSARAEDSPGPHEQYF. CDR3 in DNA: TGCAGTGCTAGAGCCGAGGACTCGCCGGGTCCCCACGAGCAGTACTTC.

This clonotype was counted a few times. The chain carries TRBV7-2 and TRBJ2-2; D is unclear. Germline lookup yields CDR1 SGHTA and CDR2 FQGNSA. The CDR3 sequence is 14 residues long. V lost 8 bases and J 1 base, leaving 11 bases between the germline ends. CDR3 sequence: CASSESGNTGELFF. In nucleotides, the CDR3 is TGTGCCAGCTCCGAAAGTGGGAACACCGGGGAGCTGTTTTTT.

The V gene is TRBV21-1, the J gene TRBJ2-7; TRBD1 reflects the table's D call only, with no check against the DNA. TRBV21-1 is classified as a pseudogene. The CDR3 covers 17 residues. The CDR3 reads CASSKGIEGWRAYEQYF. The CDR3 DNA is TGTGCCAGCAGCAAAGGTATTGAGGGGTGGAGGGCCTACGAGCAGTACTTC.

This clonotype was seen a handful of times. The J gene is TRBJ2-3, the V gene TRBV29-1, with 8 bases matching TRBD2. Germline CDR1 is SQVTM and CDR2 is ANQGSEA. Unmatched junction bases numbered 5, after V lost 1 base and J lost 2 bases. This CDR3 region has 15 residues. CDR3 sequence reads: CSVEGRTSYTDTQYF. CDR3 bases: TGCAGCGTTGAAGGGCGGACTAGCTACACAGATACGCAGTATTTT.

The gene calls are TRBV20-1 and TRBJ2-1; TRBD2 matches at 8 bases. V dropped 7 bases and J dropped 5; count of bases not matched to a gene: 7. The germline CDR1 and CDR2 sequences are DFQATT and SNEGSKA (reference sequence). This CDR3 comprises 13 residues. The CDR3 sequence: CSDTSGINNEQFF. The CDR3 DNA sequence: TGCAGTGATACTAGCGGCATCAACAATGAGCAGTTCTTC.

The chain has TRBV7-9 and TRBJ2-1; a weak D match, TRBD2 (6 bases). The CDR3 totals 14 residues. V lost 5 bases, J lost 8 bases, and 16 bases lay in between. Germline CDR1 SEHNR, CDR2 FQNEAQ (reference sequence). CDR3 DNA: TGTGCCAGCAGCGCCTATCTAGAGCGGGATGAGCAGTTCTTC. Protein sequence: CASSAYLERDEQFF.

Ten or more counts support this clonotype. This rearrangement joins TRBV14 to TRBJ2-2; D gene ambiguous. Germline-derived CDR1 and CDR2 are SGHDN and FVKESK. The CDR3 runs to 13 residues. Trimming took 1 base from V and 4 from J, leaving 4 bases between them. CDR3: CASSQVRTGELFF. DNA of the CDR3: TGTGCCAGCAGCCAAGTCCGCACCGGGGAGCTGTTTTTT.